Below are 14 T cell receptor beta chains sequenced from a single sample in a study of T cell repertoires in cytomegalovirus infection. MiXCR, run by TCRdb on the reads, gives a single entry per CDR3 protein. The table records some 150,000 distinct CDR3 sequences, about 6.5% of them present only once. Sequenced material: PBMCs. The receptors originated from a human donor in good health (CMV status not recorded). Some clones in this sample may be carry-over from other donors' samples.

This rearrangement joins TRBV20-1 to TRBJ1-4; possible D gene TRBD1, 6 bases. The CDR3 is 14 amino acids. Trimming left V 6 bases short and J 8 bases short, with 19 bases between. CDR1 is DFQATT, CDR2 SNEGSKA, per germline (reference sequence). CDR3 in DNA: TGCAGTGCACAAACAGGGTTTATATGGGAAAAACTGTTTTTT. Its translation is CSAQTGFIWEKLFF.

This clonotype has at least ten counts. For the CDR3, the DNA is TGCGCCAGCAGCGTCCTGCAAGAGACCCAGTACTTC. Amino acid sequence: CASSVLQETQYF. The V gene is TRBV5-1, the J gene TRBJ2-5; unclear D gene. The V and J ends lost 4 bases and 2 bases respectively, with 6 bases between them. Germline loops: CDR1 SGHRS, CDR2 YFSETQ. The CDR3 runs to 12 residues.

Many counts were recorded for this clonotype. The chain employs TRBV7-2 and TRBJ1-6; 8 bases match TRBD1. J was trimmed by 10 bases and V by 3 bases; bases with no gene match: 5. The CDR3 spans 14 residues. The germline V gene encodes CDR1 SGHTA and CDR2 FQGNSA. The CDR3, as DNA: TGTGCCAGCAGCTTGACAGGGGCGGAATCACCCCTCCACTTT. Its translation: CASSLTGAESPLHF.

Many counts were recorded for this clonotype. This chain uses TRBV6-6 with TRBJ1-5; D unresolved. Trimming cost V 8 bases and J 2 bases, with 10 bases left between them. The CDR3 consists of 13 residues. Germline V CDR1 and CDR2: MNHNY, SVGAGI (reference sequence). The CDR3 is CASLDPGNQPQHF. The CDR3 DNA reads TGTGCCAGCCTGGATCCAGGCAATCAGCCCCAGCATTTT.

In this sample, this clonotype turned up many times. The rearrangement uses TRBV7-8 and TRBJ1-5; the D is unclear. The CDR3 covers 12 residues. The ends were cut back, 5 bases at V and 10 bases at J, with 12 bases in the middle. The germline CDR1 and CDR2 sequences are SGHVS and FQNEAQ. The CDR3 nucleotides are TGTGCCAGCAGCCCAGTCGGGATTCCCCAGCATTTT. Amino acid sequence: CASSPVGIPQHF.

This clonotype occurred a few times. This rearrangement joins TRBV20-1 to TRBJ2-7, with D maybe TRBD2 (6 bases). Germline V gene lookup returns CDR1 DFQATT and CDR2 SNEGSKA (reference sequence). The V end lost 4 bases, the J end lost 2 bases, and 12 bases lay between the germline ends. The CDR3 has 13 amino acids. The CDR3 protein is CSATGTGTYEQYF. The CDR3 nucleotides are TGCAGTGCTACCGGGACTGGGACCTACGAGCAGTACTTC.

Note on this clonotype: A single base separates this from a much larger clone, so it may be a read error. The gene calls are TRBV7-3 and TRBJ2-5; TRBD1 aligns across 8 bases. Per germline, CDR1 SGHTA and CDR2 FQGTGA. The CDR3 runs to 13 residues. CDR3 residues: CVSSQGAQETQYF. The CDR3 nucleotides read TGTGTCAGCTCGCAGGGGGCTCAAGAGACCCAGTACTTC.

This clonotype was detected many times. This chain joins TRBV7-2 and TRBJ1-2, with 7 bases lining up with TRBD1. V lost 4 bases to trimming and J lost 0 bases; unmatched junction nucleotides: 5. Germline CDR1 is SGHTA and CDR2 is FQGNSA. The CDR3 loop spans 15 amino acids. CDR3 protein: CASSSWTGTNYGYTF. CDR3 nucleotides: TGTGCCAGCAGCTCCTGGACAGGAACTAACTATGGCTACACCTTC.

This clonotype was detected ten times or more. The CDR3 sequence is CASRGTPVGVVNTEAFF. The CDR3 DNA sequence: TGTGCCAGCAGAGGTACGCCGGTGGGAGTCGTGAACACTGAAGCTTTCTTT. The chain joins TRBV6-2 or TRBV6-3 to TRBJ1-1; D is unresolved. V lost 6 bases, J lost 0 bases, and 20 bases lay in between. Germline CDR1 and CDR2: MNHEY and SVGEGT. The length of the CDR3 is 17 residues.

This clonotype was seen more than once but under ten times. The V and J genes are TRBV7-4 and TRBJ1-2; 8 bases align to TRBD1. The CDR3 is 14 residues long. V lost 4 bases, J lost 5 bases, and 6 bases stayed unmatched. Germline loops: CDR1 SGHVT, CDR2 SQSDAQ. CDR3 sequence (DNA): TGTGCCAGCAGCTCGACAGGGGTCGAATATGGCTACACCTTC. It yields the protein CASSSTGVEYGYTF.

The table lists this clonotype with many counts. V usage is TRBV10-2 and J usage is TRBJ2-7, with D possibly TRBD1 on 6 matching bases. The CDR3 spans 17 residues. Trimming cost V 0 bases and J 5 bases, with 20 bases left between them. Germline CDR1 and CDR2: WSHSY and SAAADI. CDR3 coding DNA: TGCGCCAGCAGTGAGTCGTGGGCAGGGGCGGGTCTGGACGAGCAGTACTTC. The encoded protein is CASSESWAGAGLDEQYF.

This clonotype was counted ten times or more. J is TRBJ1-6 and V is TRBV7-2; TRBD1 might be the D (5 bases). The CDR3 covers 13 residues. Germline loops: CDR1 SGHTA, CDR2 FQGNSA. V dropped 5 bases and J dropped 11 bases, with 13 bases sitting between them. In nucleotides, the CDR3 is TGTGCCAGCAGCGCGACGGGACGAGCACCCCTCCACTTT. Translation gives CASSATGRAPLHF. Supplemented by reference TRBV7-2 and TRBJ1-6, the full variable domain reads GAGVSQSPSNKVTEKGKDVELRCDPISGHTALYWYRQSLGQGLEFLIYFQGNSAPDKSGLPSDRFSAERTGGSVSTLTIQRTQQEDSAVYLCASSATGRAPLHFGNGTRLTVT.

This clonotype was counted between two and nine times. The chain combines TRBV29-1 with TRBJ2-7, with 9 positions matching TRBD1. V lost 3 bases and J lost 5; bases outside the gene matches: 2. The germline gives CDR1 SQVTM, CDR2 ANQGSEA. The CDR3 length is 12 residues. CDR3 protein: CSVEGQGDEQYF. In DNA form, the CDR3 reads TGCAGCGTTGAGGGACAGGGAGACGAGCAGTACTTC.

Only a few counts were recorded for this clonotype. The rearrangement links TRBV7-3 to TRBJ2-5; D ambiguous. Germline-derived CDR1 and CDR2 are SGHTA and FQGTGA. The ends were cut back, 0 bases at V and 4 bases at J, with 6 bases in the middle. This CDR3 is 13 amino acids long. CDR3 in amino acids: CASSLTSRETQYF. Written as DNA, the CDR3 is TGTGCCAGCAGCTTAACGAGTAGAGAGACCCAGTACTTC.